This T cell receptor beta chain was observed in a study of T cell repertoires in cytomegalovirus infection. CDR1 is MGHDK and CDR2 is SYGVNS in the germline V gene. With 3 bases clipped from V and 3 bases from J, the junction kept 7 bases outside the gene matches. The CDR3 covers 15 residues. TCRdb reprocessed the reads with MiXCR, giving one entry per CDR3 protein. The sample lists roughly 340,000 distinct CDR3 sequences; around 29% were seen once. This clonotype showed up just a few times. Its target is unknown. The chain links TRBV25-1 to TRBJ1-2, with 7 positions matching TRBD1. The sequence was obtained from a human donor in good health (CMV status not recorded). Some clones in this sample may be carry-over from other donors' samples. The starting material was cultured PBMCs, obtained from culture after CMV antigen stimulation. CDR3 protein: CASSEEGASDYGYTF. CDR3 coding DNA: TGTGCCAGCAGTGAGGAGGGGGCGTCGGACTATGGCTACACCTTC.